This TCR beta chain was captured in a study of T cell responses to AZD1222 COVID-19 vaccine. Study findings and constraints: Clonal diversity may have been underestimated in mostly white British donors. Of spike-specific TCRs, nearly half reportedly target regions left unmutated in variants.

CDR1 SGHVS and CDR2 FNYEAQ come from the germline V gene. This CDR3 comprises 12 residues. Trimming took off 5 bases at V and 14 bases at J, with 18 bases between the two ends. Generated by immunoSEQ multiplex PCR, the TCRdb table keeps only in-frame clones and is missing some. Among some 150,000 clones, roughly 92% were seen once, and the ten largest hold around 1.3%. This clone was seen just once. Antigen specificity is unknown. Source: peripheral blood, taken on day 0 of AZD1222 vaccination. This sequence originates from an adult in good health. The V gene is TRBV7-6, the J gene TRBJ2-5; possible D gene TRBD2, 5 bases. CDR3 sequence reads: CASSQAALPPYF. For the CDR3, the DNA is TGTGCCAGCAGCCAAGCGGCGCTGCCGCCTTACTTC.